Listed below are T cell receptor beta chains from one sample, sequenced in a study of T cells in Graves' hyperthyroidism and ophthalmopathy. Using its own MiXCR run on the multiplex PCR reads, TCRdb lists one record per CDR3 protein. The data contain almost 600,000 distinct CDR3 sequences, approximately 15% of them singletons. The material sequenced was blood. These TCRs come from a woman younger than 45 with Graves' hyperthyroidism that later progressed to Graves' ophthalmopathy. CDR3s include the opening cysteine and the closing phenylalanine or tryptophan. The D gene is left open where the match is weak. Expanded clones get a size class; other rows say once, few or many, or leave the size out.

j_gene,v_gene,abundance,d_gene,CDR3nt,CDR3aa
TRBJ1-2,TRBV20-1,many,-,TGCAGTGCTAGAATGGCCGCCTCCGGCTACACCTTC,CSARMAASGYTF
TRBJ1-5,TRBV28,many,-,TGTGCCAGCAGATATAGCCGACCTAGCAATCAGCCCCAGCATTTT,CASRYSRPSNQPQHF
TRBJ2-2,TRBV5-8,-,-,TGTGCCAGCAGCTTGTTGCGGGAGAACACCGGGGAGCTGTTTTTT,CASSLLRENTGELFF
TRBJ2-7,TRBV10-3,many,-,TGTGCCATCACAGGCCCAAACGGGGCCGAGCAGTACTTC,CAITGPNGAEQYF
TRBJ2-2,TRBV30,many,TRBD1,TGTGCCTGGAGTGACCCCCGGACAGGGGGGGCCGGGGAGCTGTTTTTT,CAWSDPRTGGAGELFF
TRBJ2-1,TRBV9,many,TRBD2,TGTGCCAGCAGCCAATCCGGGACTAGACAGACTGAGCAGTTCTTC,CASSQSGTRQTEQFF
TRBJ1-4,TRBV18,few,-,TGTGCCAGCTCACAGGGGGGAAATGAAAAACTGTTTTTT,CASSQGGNEKLFF
TRBJ2-2,TRBV3-1,many,-,TGTGCCAGCAGCCAAGATTCCCCAGGGAACACCGGGGAGCTGTTTTTT,CASSQDSPGNTGELFF
TRBJ2-7,TRBV6-5,many,TRBD2,TGTGCCAGCAGTTACGTACTCGGGACTAGCTACGAGCAGTACTTC,CASSYVLGTSYEQYF
TRBJ2-7,TRBV7-9,many,-,TGTGCCAGCAGCTTAGAGTCAGGGACGAACGAGCAGTACTTC,CASSLESGTNEQYF
TRBJ2-7,TRBV20-1,-,TRBD1,TGCAGCACTGCGGCATGGAGGGGGACAGGGACCTACGAGCAGTACTTC,CSTAAWRGTGTYEQYF
TRBJ2-7,TRBV19,few,-,TGTGCCAGTAGTAGGGAACAGAGCTCCTACGAGCAGTACTTC,CASSREQSSYEQYF
TRBJ2-3,TRBV30,many,-,TGTGCCTGGAACCCCGGGCCCGGGATTATCACAGATACGCAGTATTTT,CAWNPGPGIITDTQYF
TRBJ2-1,TRBV28,many,-,TGTGCCAGCAGCCTTAGCCCTGAGCAGTTCTTC,CASSLSPEQFF
TRBJ2-3,TRBV28,many,-,TGTGCCAGCAGTTTGCCGGGCACAGATACGCAGTATTTT,CASSLPGTDTQYF
TRBJ2-1,TRBV5-4,-,TRBD2,TGTGCCAGCAGCTGGGGACTAGCGGGAGGGCGTGAGCAGTTCTTC,CASSWGLAGGREQFF
TRBJ2-1,TRBV5-4,-,TRBD2,TGTGCCAGCAGCTTCGCCATGACTAGCGGGAGGTTGGACAATGAGCAGTTCTTC,CASSFAMTSGRLDNEQFF
TRBJ1-6,TRBV6-6,-,-,TGTGCCAGCAGTTACTCAAGTGGAGTAGGGACCTATAATTCACCCCTCCACTTT,CASSYSSGVGTYNSPLHF
TRBJ2-3,TRBV24-1,-,-,TGTGCCACCACCTCGAGAAGGGAGGATACGCAGTATTTT,CATTSRREDTQYF
TRBJ2-5,TRBV7-2,few,TRBD2,TGTGCCAGCAGCTCCATAGCGGGAGTAGGGGAGACCCAGTACTTC,CASSSIAGVGETQYF
TRBJ1-3,TRBV3-1,many,-,TGTGCCAGCAGCGTCAGGGTCCAGAGCTCTGGAAACACCATATATTTT,CASSVRVQSSGNTIYF
TRBJ2-5,TRBV20-1,-,-,TGCAGTGCTAGCGGGCCAGAACGGACCCAGTACTTC,CSASGPERTQYF
TRBJ1-2,TRBV7-9,few,-,TGTGCCAGCAGCTTGACATCGGAAGGCTACACCTTC,CASSLTSEGYTF
TRBJ1-2,TRBV28,many,-,TGTGCCAGCAGTCTGCAGGACGGGAGTGGCTACACCTTC,CASSLQDGSGYTF
TRBJ2-1,TRBV2,many,TRBD2,TGTGCCAGCAGCGAACGGACTAGTCGGGTGGAGGAGCAGTTCTTC,CASSERTSRVEEQFF
TRBJ1-1,TRBV19,once,-,TGTGCCAGTAGTATTTCCGTTAGCACTGAAGCTTTCTTT,CASSISVSTEAFF
TRBJ1-1,TRBV10-3,-,-,TGTGCCATCAGTGGGGGGCCAGGGGTTAGGACTGAAGCTTTCTTT,CAISGGPGVRTEAFF
TRBJ2-7,TRBV19,many,-,TGTGCCAGTAGTATCAACGCCGCGGAGGAGCAGTACTTC,CASSINAAEEQYF
TRBJ2-7,TRBV20-1,many,TRBD2,TGCAGTGCTTTAAGCGGGAGTAGGGACGAGCAGTACTTC,CSALSGSRDEQYF